These 23 T cell receptor beta chains were all obtained from the same sample, sequenced in a study of blood T cells in healthy people across ages. Using a J-beta primer mix together with a sample-barcoded 5' primer, a second PCR was run for about 6 to 11 cycles. Via MiXCR, TCRdb re-called the 5' RACE reads, giving one row per CDR3 protein. The sample has around 1,700,000 distinct CDR3 sequences, roughly 28% seen once; the top ten hold 7.7%. The sequenced sample was blood. These receptors all stem from a woman aged 30 to 39 in good health.

This clonotype was seen a few times. This chain uses TRBV30 with TRBJ2-7, with 8 nucleotides matching TRBD2. The CDR3 totals 12 residues. Germline V gene data show CDR1 as GTSNPN and CDR2 as SVGIG (reference sequence). The ends lost 8 bases at V and 12 bases at J; junction bases unmatched: 15. The CDR3 DNA reads as TGTGCCCTCAAGGAGCTAGCGGGTCGTCGGTACTTC. Translation gives CALKELAGRRYF.

This sequence joins TRBV12-3 or TRBV12-4 and TRBJ1-4, with a possible D match to TRBD1 (6 bases). V gave up 5 bases and J gave up 3 bases, with 13 bases separating them. The CDR3 covers 15 residues. This CDR3 reads CASSGARGANEKLFF. CDR3 in DNA: TGTGCCAGCAGTGGGGCCAGGGGAGCTAATGAAAAACTGTTTTTT.

In its sample, this clonotype was seen many times. The V gene is TRBV5-1, the J gene TRBJ2-1; TRBD1 matches 7 bases. The CDR3 has 15 amino acids. The J segment lost 0 bases and the V segment lost 0 bases, leaving 0 bases of the junction unmatched. Germline CDR1 and CDR2: SGHRS and YFSETQ. This chain's CDR3 is CASSLEGASYNEQFF. CDR3 bases: TGCGCCAGCAGCTTGGAGGGGGCCTCCTACAATGAGCAGTTCTTC.

The rearrangement joins TRBV9 to TRBJ1-2, with D maybe TRBD1 (6 bases). The CDR3 is 14 amino acids. CDR1 is SGDLS, CDR2 YYNGEE, per germline. V lost 0 bases and J 3 bases, leaving 9 bases between the germline ends. In nucleotides, the CDR3 is TGTGCCAGCAGCGTAGCTGCAGGGGACTATGGCTACACCTTC. It specifies CASSVAAGDYGYTF.

J is TRBJ2-3 and V is TRBV7-3; 8 bases match TRBD2. This CDR3 comprises 15 residues. Germline CDR1 SGHTA, CDR2 FQGTGA. Germline trimming cut 3 bases from V and 7 bases from J; bases unmatched to any gene: 9. The CDR3 spells CASSFDGGAVNTQYF. In DNA, the CDR3 is TGTGCCAGCAGCTTTGACGGGGGGGCCGTTAATACGCAGTATTTT.

This clonotype was detected ten times or more. The chain combines TRBV6-5 with TRBJ1-6; the D gene is possibly TRBD1 (5 bases). The CDR3 runs 13 residues. Trimming cost V 6 bases and J 6 bases, with 9 bases left between them. Germline loops: CDR1 MNHEY, CDR2 SVGAGI. CDR3 protein: CASRRQTNSPLHF. In DNA form, the CDR3 reads TGTGCCAGCAGAAGACAGACTAATTCACCCCTCCACTTT.

The chain is built from TRBV12-5 and TRBJ1-2; weak D call: TRBD1 (5 bases). Looked up from germline, CDR1 is LGHNT and CDR2 is FRNRAP. With 4 bases removed from V and 7 bases from J, the gap between germline ends came to 10 bases. The CDR3 has 12 residues. The CDR3 protein is CASGSGGFGYTF. CDR3 in DNA: TGTGCTAGTGGTTCCGGGGGGTTTGGCTACACCTTC.

This clonotype was picked up many times. The chain is built from TRBV7-2 and TRBJ2-7; TRBD2 might be the D (5 bases). In germline, CDR1 is SGHTA, CDR2 FQGNSA. The CDR3 covers 15 residues. V lost 5 bases and J 0 bases, leaving 14 bases between the germline ends. The CDR3 is CASSLTGMPSYEQYF. CDR3 nucleotides: TGTGCCAGCAGCCTCACCGGGATGCCCTCCTACGAGCAGTACTTC.

The chain is built from TRBV15 and TRBJ2-3; no definite D call. The V end lost 3 bases, the J end lost 5 bases, and 18 bases lay between the germline ends. The CDR3 covers 16 residues. Germline V CDR1 and CDR2: LNHNV, YYDKDF (reference sequence). CDR3 sequence (DNA): TGTGCCACCAGCAGTGATGGTAATTCCTTCGGAGATACGCAGTATTTT. Amino acids: CATSSDGNSFGDTQYF.

Remarks on this clonotype: Possible read error: a much larger clone is one base away. This sequence joins TRBV20-1 and TRBJ2-3; perhaps TRBD2 as D (5 bases). The CDR3 contains 13 residues. Germline V gives CDR1 DFQATT, CDR2 SNEGSKA (reference sequence). V was pared by 6 bases and J by 3 bases, with 13 bases between. This CDR3 reads CSAHDLATDTQYF. In nucleotides, the CDR3 is TGCAGTGCCCACGACCTAGCAACAGATACGCAGTATTTT.

With regard to this clonotype: This may be a read error, as it is one base from a much larger clone. As DNA, the CDR3 is TGTGCCGGCAGCTTAGATGGTTATGAGCAGTTCTTC. Protein product: CAGSLDGYEQFF. The chain couples TRBV7-9 to TRBJ2-1; D not certain. The CDR3 consists of 12 residues. Germline values: CDR1 SEHNR, CDR2 FQNEAQ (reference sequence).

The rearrangement joins TRBV7-3 to TRBJ1-2; D may be TRBD1 (6 bases). The CDR3 runs to 14 residues. V lost 3 bases and J lost 8, with 16 bases in between. Per the germline V gene, CDR1 is SGHTA and CDR2 is FQGTGA. The CDR3 region has the DNA TGTGCCAGCAGCTTGAGGGGTCCAGGGGAAGGCTACACCTTC. Residues: CASSLRGPGEGYTF. Together with reference TRBV7-3 and TRBJ1-2, the CDR3 gives the full variable domain: GAGVSQTPSNKVTEKGKYVELRCDPISGHTALYWYRQSLGQGPEFLIYFQGTGAADDSGLPNDRFFAVRPEGSVSTLKIQRTERGDSAVYLCASSLRGPGEGYTFGSGTRLTVV.

The genes are TRBV7-9 and TRBJ2-1; TRBD2 agrees at 7 bases. Losses at the gene ends were 6 bases for V and 4 bases for J; bases not matched to a gene: 9. The length of the CDR3 is 15 residues. In germline, CDR1 is SEHNR, CDR2 FQNEAQ (reference sequence). This CDR3 reads CASRSRPAGYNEQFF. CDR3 coding DNA: TGTGCCAGCAGATCTCGCCCAGCGGGGTACAATGAGCAGTTCTTC. The whole variable domain, remainder taken from reference TRBV7-9 and TRBJ2-1, is DTGVSQNPRHKITKRGQNVTFRCDPISEHNRLYWYRQTLGQGPEFLTYFQNEAQLEKSRLLSDRFSAERPKGSFSTLEIQRTEQGDSAMYLCASRSRPAGYNEQFFGPGTRLTVL.

V gene TRBV20-1 combines with J gene TRBJ1-4, with 10 bases fitting TRBD1. The CDR3 contains 14 residues. Germline V gives CDR1 DFQATT, CDR2 SNEGSKA (reference sequence). V lost 1 base and J lost 6; bases outside the gene matches: 2. In nucleotides, the CDR3 is TGCAGTGCTAGAGGCGGGACAGGGGATGAAAAACTGTTTTTT. It is translated as CSARGGTGDEKLFF.

V gene TRBV12-3 or TRBV12-4 combines with J gene TRBJ2-5; no reliable D call. The CDR3 is 13 residues long. The ends were cut back, 3 bases at V and 3 bases at J, with 8 bases in the middle. The CDR3 protein is CASSLWPKETQYF. DNA of the CDR3: TGTGCCAGCAGTTTGTGGCCGAAAGAGACCCAGTACTTC.

This clonotype was detected only a few times. The V gene is TRBV20-1, the J gene TRBJ2-3; 9 nucleotides line up with TRBD2. V shed 3 bases, J shed 2 bases, and the junction held 3 bases outside the gene matches. There are 14 residues in the CDR3. CDR1 is DFQATT and CDR2 is SNEGSKA in the germline V gene (reference sequence). In DNA form, the CDR3 reads TGCAGTGCTAGTCTAGCGGGAATCACAGATACGCAGTATTTT. This translates into CSASLAGITDTQYF.

This clonotype was counted a few times. The rearrangement uses TRBV27 and TRBJ2-7; no reliable D call. This CDR3 comprises 13 residues. Germline V gene data show CDR1 as MNHEY and CDR2 as SMNVEV (reference sequence). Trimming took 1 base from V and 3 from J, leaving 7 bases between them. The CDR3 region has the DNA TGTGCCAGCAGTTTATGGCCGGACTACGAGCAGTACTTC. This translates into CASSLWPDYEQYF.

The chain carries TRBV10-3 and TRBJ2-1, with 13 bases aligning to TRBD2. Germline CDR1 reads ENHRY; CDR2 reads SYGVKD. The CDR3 sequence is 16 residues long. V lost 6 bases and J lost 4; bases outside the gene matches: 6. The CDR3 sequence is CAIRGGTSGIYNEQFF. In DNA form, the CDR3 reads TGTGCCATCAGGGGAGGGACTAGCGGGATTTACAATGAGCAGTTCTTC.

Worth noting for this clonotype: Given a much more abundant clone one base away, this may be a read error. The chain is built from TRBV12-3 or TRBV12-4 and TRBJ1-2, with 9 bases matching TRBD1. The CDR3 runs to 17 residues. The CDR3 sequence is CAGSLFTGGGRNYGYTF. CDR3 sequence (DNA): TGTGCCGGCAGTTTGTTTACAGGGGGCGGCAGGAACTATGGCTACACCTTC.

This clonotype has just a few counts. The CDR3 loop reads CASSFPGQIYEQYF. CDR3 DNA: TGTGCCAGCAGCTTCCCGGGACAGATCTACGAGCAGTACTTC. The rearrangement uses TRBV14 and TRBJ2-7; the match to TRBD1 covers 7 bases. The CDR3 sequence is 14 residues long. Losses at the gene ends were 5 bases for V and 3 bases for J; bases not matched to a gene: 7. Germline V gives CDR1 SGHDN, CDR2 FVKESK.

This clonotype was counted a single time. This chain links TRBV7-2 with TRBJ2-3; D unclear. The CDR3 sequence is 14 residues long. CDR1 is SGHTA, CDR2 FQGNSA, per germline. Trimming cost V 4 bases and J 3 bases, with 11 bases left between them. The CDR3 loop is CASSSAWGTDTQYF. The DNA for the CDR3 is TGTGCCAGCAGCTCCGCCTGGGGTACAGATACGCAGTATTTT.

CDR3 nucleotide sequence: TGTGCCAGTGCCGAGGCTGGGACAGAATACGAGCAGTACTTC. Protein: CASAEAGTEYEQYF. The gene calls are TRBV19 and TRBJ2-7; 7 nucleotides match TRBD1. V was pared by 8 bases and J by 4 bases, with 11 bases of the junction left unmatched. CDR3 length equals 14 residues. Looked up from germline, CDR1 is LNHDA and CDR2 is SQIVND (reference sequence).

This clonotype was observed a handful of times. The chain is built from TRBV30 and TRBJ2-1; no clear D. Germline CDR1 reads GTSNPN; CDR2 reads SVGIG (reference sequence). The CDR3 extends over 12 amino acids. The V end was cut by 0 bases, the J end by 7 bases, with 7 bases between. The CDR3 loop is CAWSVARNEQFF. The CDR3 DNA follows: TGTGCCTGGAGTGTAGCCCGGAATGAGCAGTTCTTC.